This T cell receptor (beta chain) is from a study of blood T cell repertoires in COVID-19. Whole-study context: The samples span acute and convalescent COVID-19 from the United States, Italy and Spain.

How the authors handled the data: By means of reference gene primer amplification, nucleated cell counts were estimated. Measured with immunoSEQ multiplex PCR; TCRdb has only the in-frame clones, and not every one. V and J calls and clone size follow that table, whereas D and trimming were derived from the DNA. The sample carries approximately 210,000 clones, approximately 82% recorded once. This clone has only one observation. The CDR3 has 13 amino acids. Trimming removed 4 bases from V and 4 bases from J, with 13 bases in between. Germline CDR1 and CDR2: SQVTM and ANQGSEA. The clonotype comes from a man between 35 and 55 years old who had recovered from COVID-19. This sequence joins TRBV29-1 and TRBJ1-2; possible D gene TRBD1, 5 bases. Material: PBMCs or T cells enriched from blood (not recorded which). The CDR3 nucleotides are TGCAGCGTTGGTCCGCGGGGGTCCTATGGCTACACCTTC. Its protein is CSVGPRGSYGYTF.